This is a list of T cell receptor beta chains from one sample in a study of cytomegalovirus exposure and HLA in healthy donors. Some clones are missing from TCRdb's copy, which holds only in-frame ones; the method was immunoSEQ multiplex PCR. The sample consists of approximately 140,000 clones, 70% to 75% of them appearing once. Source material: PBMCs. All receptors come from a human donor in good health. CDR3s leave out the opening cysteine and the closing phenylalanine or tryptophan. D genes are given only for firm matches.

>TRBJ2-7|TRBV4-1|TRBD2
ASSRGLAGGREQY
>TRBJ2-6|TRBV2|.
ASRWTVLSAGANVLT
>TRBJ1-1|TRBV5-8|.
ASSLVAVNTEAF
>TRBJ1-6|TRBV11-2|.
ASSSDSPLH
>TRBJ2-7|TRBV4-2|.
ASSQDGPRTEGLYEQY
>TRBJ1-1|TRBV9|.
ASSVDSMNTEAF
>TRBJ2-2|TRBV28|.
ASSYLGARTGELF
>TRBJ2-3|TRBV2|.
ASSEGSGTITDTQY
>TRBJ2-7|TRBV27|TRBD1
ASRKTGAYEQY
>TRBJ1-5|TRBV6-5|.
ASSLYPVGNQPQH
>TRBJ2-7|TRBV5-1|.
ASSSRDYSYEQY
>TRBJ2-1|TRBV6-1|.
ASSSDSHLENEQF
>TRBJ1-1|TRBV6-5|.
ASSYSNLQIEAF
>TRBJ2-1|TRBV16|.
ASSPSSVAHEQF
>TRBJ2-3|TRBV6-1|TRBD2
ASSETSGRPGGTDTQY
>TRBJ2-5|TRBV7-9|.
ASSFSVRVGQETQY
>TRBJ2-1|TRBV5-4|TRBD2
ASSLRAGGSWNEQF
>TRBJ1-2|TRBV30|.
AWSETRALGGYT
>TRBJ2-7|TRBV11-3|TRBD1
ASSLWTGMGEQY
>.|TRBV6-5|.
ASTQTGLTSYEQY
>TRBJ1-1|TRBV25-1|.
ASSAYGVNTEAF
>TRBJ2-5|TRBV7-9|TRBD2
ASSLTRLARETQY
>TRBJ2-4|TRBV4-2|.
ASSQDPTGIDIQY
>TRBJ1-6|TRBV11-2|.
ASSFNYNSPLH
>TRBJ2-4|TRBV4-1|TRBD2
ASSQGLAGAIAKNIQY
>TRBJ2-5|TRBV15|.
ATSRDPGAGIAQY
>TRBJ1-1|TRBV6-5|.
ASSYSGLLNTEAF
>TRBJ1-2|TRBV29-1|TRBD1
SVGTGGLYGYT
>TRBJ2-3|TRBV10-1|.
ASSLNRADTQY
>TRBJ2-7|TRBV7-4|.
ASSLSRKEQY
>TRBJ1-1|TRBV5-6|.
ASSVGPGDTEAF
>TRBJ1-2|TRBV30|.
AWKGSWVSGGYT
>TRBJ1-4|TRBV7-9|.
ASSFQQGATNEKLF
>TRBJ2-4|TRBV6-1|TRBD2
ASRDRGGKNIQY
>TRBJ1-1|TRBV5-5|.
ASSLVQGIEAF
>TRBJ2-1|TRBV5-4|.
ASTSRTYNEQF
>TRBJ1-1|TRBV7-8|.
ASSLVSVTEAF
>TRBJ1-3|TRBV21-1|.
ASSKNPYLPGNTIY
>TRBJ1-1|TRBV30|TRBD1
AWSPNDRDAF
>.|TRBV7-2|.
ASSFIYEQY
>TRBJ1-2|TRBV7-9|.
ASSTLGGRVGPNYGYT
>TRBJ2-6|TRBV2|.
ASSAVAGANVLT
>TRBJ2-7|TRBV29-1|.
SVEDGQGTYEQY
>TRBJ2-3|TRBV5-1|.
ASSLESAATDTQY
>TRBJ2-7|TRBV10-3|.
AISESGLGGEQY
>TRBJ1-2|TRBV6-1|.
ASSEVRYGYT
>TRBJ2-3|TRBV10-1|TRBD2
ASRRGGRDTQY
>TRBJ1-2|TRBV5-1|.
ASSLARGRVVYGYT
>TRBJ2-3|TRBV9|.
ASSVGTTTDTQY
>TRBJ2-7|TRBV4-1|.
ASSQVQGFGEQY
>TRBJ2-2|TRBV7-2|.
ASSYQGYTGELF
>TRBJ2-7|TRBV6-5|TRBD1
ASSYSLGTVSYEQY
>TRBJ1-1|TRBV7-9|.
ASSLERNTEAF
>TRBJ2-2|TRBV18|TRBD2
ASSPPLAGSGELF